The 26 T cell receptor beta chains reported below all come from one sample, sequenced in a study of shared clonotypes between healthy human individuals. TCRdb's copy holds only in-frame clones and misses some; the assay was immunoSEQ multiplex PCR. The table has roughly 1,800,000 clones, about 95% seen once; the top ten hold more than 0.9%. CD45RO-negative, CCR7-positively selected cells formed the naive CD8 fraction, excluding terminally differentiated effector memory CD45RA+ cells. Sequencing used naive CD8+ T cells sorted from blood. These TCRs come from a man in his late teens or twenties in good health.

The rearrangement joins TRBV19 to TRBJ2-7, with 10 bases matching TRBD2. The CDR3 length is 15 residues. Germline V CDR1 and CDR2: LNHDA, SQIVND (reference sequence). V lost 3 bases, J lost 6 bases, and 8 bases stayed unmatched. CDR3 nucleotide sequence: TGTGCCAGTAGTATGAGCCTAGCGGGAGTAAGCGAGCAGTACTTC. Residues: CASSMSLAGVSEQYF.

CDR3 DNA: TGTGCCAGCAGCTCCTATTTGGGACAGGGCATTCGGGGCTACGAGCAGTACTTC. Its protein is CASSSYLGQGIRGYEQYF. This chain uses TRBV5-6 with TRBJ2-7; 9 nucleotides agree with TRBD1. The V segment lost 3 bases and the J segment 3 bases; nucleotides outside the gene matches: 16. Germline assignment: CDR1 SGHDT and CDR2 YYEEEE. The CDR3 loop spans 18 amino acids.

The rearrangement links TRBV6-6 to TRBJ1-1; possible D gene TRBD1, 6 bases. V was pared by 3 bases and J by 4 bases, with 9 bases between. This CDR3 is built from 13 residues. Per the germline V gene, CDR1 is MNHNY and CDR2 is SVGAGI (reference sequence). CDR3 nucleotide sequence: TGTGCCAGCAGTTATGAAGGGGGCACTGAAGCTTTCTTT. Amino acids: CASSYEGGTEAFF.

The chain combines TRBV4-3 with TRBJ2-7; D call uncertain. With 1 base removed from V and 2 bases from J, the gap between germline ends came to 12 bases. CDR3 length: 15 residues. CDR1 is LGHNA, CDR2 YSLEER, per germline. For the CDR3, the DNA is TGCGCCAGCAGCCAAGGTACGGTGGGCACCTACGAGCAGTACTTC. It encodes CASSQGTVGTYEQYF.

This chain joins TRBV27 and TRBJ1-5; D not resolved. V was clipped by 5 bases and J by 7 bases, with 15 bases between them. The CDR3 runs 14 residues. Germline values: CDR1 MNHEY, CDR2 SMNVEV (reference sequence). The CDR3 reads CASSSLGSRQPQHF. The CDR3 DNA follows: TGTGCCAGCAGTAGCCTGGGGTCCCGCCAGCCCCAGCATTTT.

The gene calls are TRBV2 and TRBJ2-1; 10 nucleotides line up with TRBD2. In germline, CDR1 is SNHLY, CDR2 FYNNEI. The junction had 9 bases not matched to a gene; V was cut back by 3 bases and J by 7 bases. The CDR3 spans 16 residues. CDR3 amino acids: CASSDLGPSGGNEQFF. DNA of the CDR3: TGTGCCAGCAGTGACCTTGGGCCTAGCGGGGGAAATGAGCAGTTCTTC.

As for this clone: This same CDR3 is encoded by further DNA sequences in the sample. The V call is TRBV4-3, the J call TRBJ2-7; no reliable D call. Germline V gene sequence: CDR1 LGHNA, CDR2 YSLEER. The V and J ends lost 1 base and 3 bases respectively, with 7 bases between them. This CDR3 has 13 amino acids. For the CDR3, the DNA is TGCGCCAGCAGCCAAGCCCTCCTCTACGAGCAGTACTTC. This codes for CASSQALLYEQYF.

The J gene is TRBJ2-5, the V gene TRBV7-8, with D perhaps matching TRBD1 or TRBD2 (5 bases each). Trimming left V 5 bases short and J 1 base short, with 8 bases between. CDR3 length equals 13 residues. The germline V gene has CDR1 SGHVS and CDR2 FQNEAQ. CDR3 residues: CASSNGAQETQYF. CDR3 DNA: TGTGCCAGCAGCAACGGGGCCCAAGAGACCCAGTACTTC.

The chain employs TRBV25-1 and TRBJ2-5; D uncertain. Trimming shortened V by 9 bases and J by 5 bases, and 10 bases separated the two germline ends. This CDR3 is 11 amino acids long. CDR1 and CDR2 from the germline V gene are MGHDK and SYGVNS. The CDR3 region is CASRLGETQYF. CDR3 DNA: TGTGCCAGTCGGTTGGGGGAGACCCAGTACTTC.

On this clone itself: Other DNA sequences in this specimen translate into the identical CDR3. The chain uses TRBV4-1 and TRBJ1-2; 9 bases agree with TRBD1. Trimming took 4 bases from V and 1 from J; bases not matched to a gene: 4. The length of the CDR3 is 15 residues. Looked up from germline, CDR1 is MGHRA and CDR2 is YSYEKL. The CDR3: CASSPRDRDNYGYTF. DNA of the CDR3: TGCGCCAGCAGCCCGAGGGACAGGGATAACTATGGCTACACCTTC.

About this clone itself: This same CDR3 is encoded by further DNA sequences in the sample. V and J are TRBV28 and TRBJ2-7; D might be TRBD1 (6 bases). The CDR3 has 14 amino acids. CDR1 is MDHEN and CDR2 is SYDVKM in the germline V gene. Trimming took 5 bases from V and 3 from J, leaving 14 bases between them. In nucleotides, the CDR3 is TGTGCCAGCAGTCTGACAGGTACCAACTACGAGCAGTACTTC. Protein product: CASSLTGTNYEQYF.

J is TRBJ2-7 and V is TRBV5-1, with unresolved D. Per germline, CDR1 SGHRS and CDR2 YFSETQ. The V and J ends lost 4 bases and 3 bases respectively, with 14 bases between them. There are 14 residues in the CDR3. CDR3 in DNA: TGCGCCAGCAGCCTCCGGGCCAAGGACTACGAGCAGTACTTC. Amino acid sequence: CASSLRAKDYEQYF.

This clone has only one observation. The rearrangement joins TRBV7-9 to TRBJ2-7, with a weak D call TRBD1 (6 bases). Germline CDR1 and CDR2: SEHNR and FQNEAQ (reference sequence). V was trimmed by 4 bases and J by 3 bases, leaving 19 bases between them. This CDR3 has 16 amino acids. CDR3 region: CASSSDGQSPGYEQYF. The CDR3 nucleotides are TGTGCCAGCAGCTCCGACGGACAGTCTCCTGGCTACGAGCAGTACTTC.

The chain carries TRBV5-4 and TRBJ2-7; 8 nucleotides match TRBD1. Germline V gene sequence: CDR1 SGHNT, CDR2 YYREEE (reference sequence). The CDR3 extends over 13 amino acids. V lost 4 bases, J lost 3 bases, and 3 bases stayed unmatched. This CDR3 is CASSEGQDYEQYF. CDR3 in DNA: TGTGCCAGCAGCGAGGGACAGGACTACGAGCAGTACTTC.

The genes are TRBV7-6 and TRBJ2-2, with 7 nucleotides matching TRBD2. Per germline, CDR1 SGHVS and CDR2 FNYEAQ. With 3 bases clipped from V and 0 bases from J, the junction kept 4 bases outside the gene matches. This CDR3 contains 16 residues. CDR3 sequence reads: CASSFPGGPNTGELFF. The CDR3 DNA is TGTGCCAGCAGCTTTCCGGGGGGACCGAACACCGGGGAGCTGTTTTTT. Together with reference TRBV7-6 and TRBJ2-2, the CDR3 gives the full variable domain: GAGVSQSPRYKVTKRGQDVALRCDPISGHVSLYWYRQALGQGPEFLTYFNYEAQQDKSGLPNDRFSAERPEGSISTLTIQRTEQRDSAMYRCASSFPGGPNTGELFFGEGSRLTVL.

The chain has TRBV4-1 and TRBJ1-3; 7 bases align to TRBD1. This CDR3 contains 15 residues. Trimming at V came to 0 bases and at J to 8 bases, leaving 7 bases not matched to a gene. Germline V gene lookup returns CDR1 MGHRA and CDR2 YSYEKL. The CDR3 protein is CASSQETGLLDTIYF. CDR3 DNA sequence: TGCGCCAGCAGCCAAGAGACAGGGTTGTTGGACACCATATATTTT.

V and J are TRBV25-1 and TRBJ2-1; 10 bases are a match to TRBD1. After removal of 1 base from V and 5 bases from J, the junction contained 2 bases not matched to a gene. From germline, CDR1 is MGHDK and CDR2 SYGVNS. The CDR3 covers 15 residues. The CDR3 spells CASSEWGTGDNEQFF. CDR3 nucleotide sequence: TGTGCCAGCAGTGAATGGGGGACAGGGGACAATGAGCAGTTCTTC.

To note about this clone: The sample carries other DNA sequences with the same CDR3. The V call is TRBV18, the J call TRBJ2-7; D is perhaps TRBD1 (6 bases). Looked up from germline, CDR1 is KGHSH and CDR2 is LQKENI. The ends were cut back, 3 bases at V and 4 bases at J, with 13 bases in the middle. This CDR3 contains 14 residues. The CDR3 reads CASSPDGGLYEQYF. The CDR3 bases are TGTGCCAGCTCACCGGATGGGGGCTTATACGAGCAGTACTTC.

With regard to this clone: Other DNA sequences in this sample translate to the same CDR3. The CDR3 loop is CAWSVSGDEQFF. For the CDR3, the DNA is TGTGCCTGGAGTGTATCAGGGGACGAGCAGTTCTTC. The V and J genes are TRBV30 and TRBJ2-1; perhaps TRBD1 as D (6 bases). Per germline, CDR1 GTSNPN and CDR2 SVGIG (reference sequence). The CDR3 sequence is 12 residues long. V lost 0 bases to trimming and J lost 10 bases, with 10 bases between them.

The V gene is TRBV7-6, the J gene TRBJ2-3, with D unclear. This CDR3 is built from 14 residues. Germline V gene lookup returns CDR1 SGHVS and CDR2 FNYEAQ. Trimming removed 1 base from V and 2 bases from J, with 7 bases in between. The CDR3 DNA follows: TGTGCCAGCAGCTTAGTTCTATCCACAGATACGCAGTATTTT. As protein: CASSLVLSTDTQYF.

The table lists this clone with a count of one. V gene TRBV2 combines with J gene TRBJ2-1; perhaps D is TRBD1 or TRBD2 (8 bases each). The CDR3 spans 17 residues. The germline gives CDR1 SNHLY, CDR2 FYNNEI. The V end lost 8 bases, the J end lost 7 bases, and 27 bases lay between the germline ends. The CDR3 sequence: CASQGAGGLLMGNEQFF. The CDR3 DNA follows: TGTGCCAGCCAGGGGGCGGGAGGTCTACTTATGGGGAATGAGCAGTTCTTC.

The chain combines TRBV10-2 with TRBJ2-2; 7 bases agree with TRBD2. The CDR3 spans 16 residues. Germline V gives CDR1 WSHSY, CDR2 SAAADI. V shed 3 bases, J shed 3 bases, and the junction held 7 bases outside the gene matches. CDR3 sequence (DNA): TGCGCCAGCAGTGACCCGATGGGGAGGGACACCGGGGAGCTGTTTTTT. Its protein is CASSDPMGRDTGELFF.

About this clone: Different DNA sequences within this sample yield the same CDR3. The J gene is TRBJ2-1, the V gene TRBV19; D call uncertain. CDR1 is LNHDA, CDR2 SQIVND, per germline (reference sequence). V lost 1 base and J 7 bases, leaving 5 bases between the germline ends. CDR3 size: 12 residues. In DNA, the CDR3 is TGTGCCAGTAGTATAGGTAATAATGAGCAGTTCTTC. Translation: CASSIGNNEQFF.

The rearrangement links TRBV7-9 to TRBJ1-4; 7 bases agree with TRBD1. The germline gives CDR1 SEHNR, CDR2 FQNEAQ (reference sequence). Trimming at V came to 5 bases and at J to 4 bases, leaving 7 bases not matched to a gene. The CDR3 has 15 residues. CDR3 sequence (DNA): TGTGCCAGCAGCACGACAGGGTGGGGTAATGAAAAACTGTTTTTT. Amino acid sequence: CASSTTGWGNEKLFF.

The chain links TRBV11-3 to TRBJ2-2; tentatively, D is TRBD2 (5 bases). Germline assignment: CDR1 SGHNT and CDR2 YENEEA. The germline V and J ends were trimmed by 1 base and 3 bases, with 9 bases remaining between them. The CDR3 runs to 15 residues. The CDR3 region has the DNA TGTGCCAGCAGCTTAGGGCTAGCCGACACCGGGGAGCTGTTTTTT. The encoded protein is CASSLGLADTGELFF. Full variable domain (remainder filled in from reference TRBV11-3 and TRBJ2-2): EAGVVQSPRYKIIEKKQPVAFWCNPISGHNTLYWYLQNLGQGPELLIRYENEEAVDDSQLPKDRFSAERLKGVDSTLKIQPAELGDSAVYLCASSLGLADTGELFFGEGSRLTVL.

In regard to this clone: Other DNA sequences in the sample encode the same CDR3. The rearrangement joins TRBV11-2 to TRBJ2-7; no definite D call. Germline CDR1 is SGHAT and CDR2 is FQNNGV. The CDR3 sequence is 13 residues long. The ends were cut back, 0 bases at V and 1 base at J, with 4 bases in the middle. CDR3 amino acids: CASSLEGSYEQYF. The CDR3 nucleotides are TGTGCCAGCAGCTTAGAAGGATCCTACGAGCAGTACTTC.